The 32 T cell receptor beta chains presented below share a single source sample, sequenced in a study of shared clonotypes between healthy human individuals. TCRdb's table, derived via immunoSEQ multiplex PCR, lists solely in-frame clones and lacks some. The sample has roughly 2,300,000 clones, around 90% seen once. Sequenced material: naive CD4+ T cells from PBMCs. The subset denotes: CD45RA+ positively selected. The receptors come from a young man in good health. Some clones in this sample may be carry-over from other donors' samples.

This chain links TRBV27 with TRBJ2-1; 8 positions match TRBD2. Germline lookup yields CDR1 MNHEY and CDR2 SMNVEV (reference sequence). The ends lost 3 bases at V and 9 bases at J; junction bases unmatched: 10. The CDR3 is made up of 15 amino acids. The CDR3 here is CASSFGAGELGEQFF. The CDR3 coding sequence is TGTGCCAGCAGTTTTGGAGCGGGAGAATTGGGTGAGCAGTTCTTC.

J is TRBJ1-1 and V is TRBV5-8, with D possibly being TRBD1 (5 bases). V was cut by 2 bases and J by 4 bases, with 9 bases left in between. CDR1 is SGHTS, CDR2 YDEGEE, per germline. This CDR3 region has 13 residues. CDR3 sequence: CASSLIRATEAFF. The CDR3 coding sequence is TGTGCCAGCAGCTTAATCAGGGCCACTGAAGCTTTCTTT.

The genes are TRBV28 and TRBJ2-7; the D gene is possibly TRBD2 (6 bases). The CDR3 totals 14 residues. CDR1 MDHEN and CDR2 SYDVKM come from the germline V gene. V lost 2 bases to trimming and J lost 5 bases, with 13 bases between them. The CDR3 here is CASSLGGSPNEQYF. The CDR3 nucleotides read TGTGCCAGCAGTTTAGGGGGGAGCCCCAACGAGCAGTACTTC.

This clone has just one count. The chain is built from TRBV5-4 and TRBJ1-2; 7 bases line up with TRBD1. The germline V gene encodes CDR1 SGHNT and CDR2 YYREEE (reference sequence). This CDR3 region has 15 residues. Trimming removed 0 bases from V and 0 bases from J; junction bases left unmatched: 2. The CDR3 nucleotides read TGTGCCAGCAGCTTGGTGCAGGGGGCTAACTATGGCTACACCTTC. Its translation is CASSLVQGANYGYTF.

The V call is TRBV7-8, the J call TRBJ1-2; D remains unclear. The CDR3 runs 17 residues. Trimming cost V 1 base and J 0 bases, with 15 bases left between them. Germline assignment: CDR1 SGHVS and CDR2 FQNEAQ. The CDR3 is CASSLGLLYDSNYGYTF. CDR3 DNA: TGTGCCAGCAGCTTAGGCCTTTTGTATGACTCTAACTATGGCTACACCTTC.

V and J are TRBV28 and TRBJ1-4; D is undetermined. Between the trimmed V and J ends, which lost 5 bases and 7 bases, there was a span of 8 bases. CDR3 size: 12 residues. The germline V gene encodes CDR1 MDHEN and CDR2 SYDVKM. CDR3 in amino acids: CASSTSGEKLFF. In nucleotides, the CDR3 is TGTGCCAGCAGTACCAGCGGTGAAAAACTGTTTTTT.

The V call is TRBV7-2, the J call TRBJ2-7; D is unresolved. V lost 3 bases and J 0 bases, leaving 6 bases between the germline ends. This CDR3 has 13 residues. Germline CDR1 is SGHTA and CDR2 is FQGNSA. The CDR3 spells CASSFESSYEQYF. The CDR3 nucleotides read TGTGCCAGCAGCTTCGAGTCCTCCTACGAGCAGTACTTC.

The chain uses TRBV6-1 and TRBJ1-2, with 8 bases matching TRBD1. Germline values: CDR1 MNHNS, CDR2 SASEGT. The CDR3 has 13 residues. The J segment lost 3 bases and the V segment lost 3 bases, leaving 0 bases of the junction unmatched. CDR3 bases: TGTGCCAGCAGTGAGGACAGGGACTATGGCTACACCTTC. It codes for CASSEDRDYGYTF.

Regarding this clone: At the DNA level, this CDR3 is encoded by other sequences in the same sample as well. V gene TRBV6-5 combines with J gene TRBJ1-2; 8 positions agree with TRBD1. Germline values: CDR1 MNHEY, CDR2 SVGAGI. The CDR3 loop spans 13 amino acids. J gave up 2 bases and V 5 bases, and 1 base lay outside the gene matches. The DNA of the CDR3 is TGTGCCAGCAGTAGACAGGGGAACTATGGCTACACCTTC. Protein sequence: CASSRQGNYGYTF.

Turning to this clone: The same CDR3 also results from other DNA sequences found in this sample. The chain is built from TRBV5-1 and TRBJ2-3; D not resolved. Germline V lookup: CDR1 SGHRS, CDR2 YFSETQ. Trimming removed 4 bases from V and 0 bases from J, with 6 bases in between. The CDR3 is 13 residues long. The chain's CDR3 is CASSPGSTDTQYF. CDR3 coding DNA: TGCGCCAGCAGCCCCGGAAGCACAGATACGCAGTATTTT. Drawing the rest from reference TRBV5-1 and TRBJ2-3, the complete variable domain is KAGVTQTPRYLIKTRGQQVTLSCSPISGHRSVSWYQQTPGQGLQFLFEYFSETQRNKGNFPGRFSGRQFSNSRSEMNVSTLELGDSALYLCASSPGSTDTQYFGPGTRLTVL.

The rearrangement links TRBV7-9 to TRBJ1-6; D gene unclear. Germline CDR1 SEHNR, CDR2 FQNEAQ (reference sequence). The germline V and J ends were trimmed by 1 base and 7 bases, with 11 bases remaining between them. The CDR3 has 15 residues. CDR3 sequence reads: CASSLDQRTNSPLHF. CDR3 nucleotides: TGTGCCAGCAGCTTAGATCAGAGAACCAATTCACCCCTCCACTTT.

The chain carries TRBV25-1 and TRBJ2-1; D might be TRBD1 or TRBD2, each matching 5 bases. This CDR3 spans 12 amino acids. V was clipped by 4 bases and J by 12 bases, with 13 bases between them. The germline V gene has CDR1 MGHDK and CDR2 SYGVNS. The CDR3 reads CASSAGTRGQFF. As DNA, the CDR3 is TGTGCCAGCAGTGCCGGGACGCGAGGGCAGTTCTTC.

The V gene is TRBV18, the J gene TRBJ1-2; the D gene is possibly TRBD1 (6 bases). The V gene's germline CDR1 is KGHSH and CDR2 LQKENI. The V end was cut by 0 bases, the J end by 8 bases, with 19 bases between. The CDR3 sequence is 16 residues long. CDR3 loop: CASSPPGEQGKIGYTF. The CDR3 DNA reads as TGTGCCAGCTCACCACCGGGGGAACAGGGAAAAATCGGCTACACCTTC.

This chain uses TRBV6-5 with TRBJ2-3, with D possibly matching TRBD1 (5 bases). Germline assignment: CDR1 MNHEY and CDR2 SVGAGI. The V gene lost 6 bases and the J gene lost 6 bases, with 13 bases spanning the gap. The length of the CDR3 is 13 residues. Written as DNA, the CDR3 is TGTGCCAGCAGGGGGCTTCGAATGGATACGCAGTATTTT. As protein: CASRGLRMDTQYF.

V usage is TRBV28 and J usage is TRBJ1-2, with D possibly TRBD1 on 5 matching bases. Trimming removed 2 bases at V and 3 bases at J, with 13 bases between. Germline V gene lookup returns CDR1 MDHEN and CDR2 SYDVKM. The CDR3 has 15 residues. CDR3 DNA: TGTGCCAGCAGTTTAGGGCAGGGCGTTCACTATGGCTACACCTTC. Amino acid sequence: CASSLGQGVHYGYTF.

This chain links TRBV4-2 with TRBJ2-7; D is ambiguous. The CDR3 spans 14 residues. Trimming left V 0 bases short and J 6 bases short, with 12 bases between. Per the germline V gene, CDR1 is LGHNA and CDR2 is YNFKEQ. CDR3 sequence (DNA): TGTGCCAGCAGCCAAGAACGGCTAGTCTCCGAGCAGTACTTC. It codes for CASSQERLVSEQYF.

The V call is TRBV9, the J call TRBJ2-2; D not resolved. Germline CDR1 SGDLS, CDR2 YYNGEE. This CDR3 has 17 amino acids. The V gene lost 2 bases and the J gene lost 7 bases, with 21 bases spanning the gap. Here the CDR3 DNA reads TGTGCCAGCAGCGTGGTTGACTCCCGACGGTTCGGCGGGGAGCTGTTTTTT. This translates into CASSVVDSRRFGGELFF. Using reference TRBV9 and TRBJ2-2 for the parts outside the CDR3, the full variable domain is DSGVTQTPKHLITATGQRVTLRCSPRSGDLSVYWYQQSLDQGLQFLIQYYNGEERAKGNILERFSAQQFPDLHSELNLSSLELGDSALYFCASSVVDSRRFGGELFFGEGSRLTVL.

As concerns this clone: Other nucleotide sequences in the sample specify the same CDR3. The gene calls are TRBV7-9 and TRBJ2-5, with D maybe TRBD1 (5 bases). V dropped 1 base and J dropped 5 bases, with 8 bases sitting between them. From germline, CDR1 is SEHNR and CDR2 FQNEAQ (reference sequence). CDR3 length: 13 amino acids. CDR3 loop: CASSLVGLETQYF. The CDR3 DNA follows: TGTGCCAGCAGCTTAGTGGGGCTGGAGACCCAGTACTTC.

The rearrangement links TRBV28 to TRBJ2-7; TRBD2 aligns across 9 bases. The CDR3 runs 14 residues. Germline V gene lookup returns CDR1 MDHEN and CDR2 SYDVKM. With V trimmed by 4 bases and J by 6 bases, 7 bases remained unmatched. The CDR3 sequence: CASSYQREVPEQYF. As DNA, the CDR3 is TGTGCCAGCAGTTATCAGCGGGAGGTACCCGAGCAGTACTTC.

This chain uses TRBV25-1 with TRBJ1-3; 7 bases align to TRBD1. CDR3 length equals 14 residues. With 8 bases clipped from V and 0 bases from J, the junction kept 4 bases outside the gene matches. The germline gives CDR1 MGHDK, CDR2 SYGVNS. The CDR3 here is CASRDSLSGNTIYF. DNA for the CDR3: TGTGCCAGCCGGGACAGCCTCTCTGGAAACACCATATATTTT. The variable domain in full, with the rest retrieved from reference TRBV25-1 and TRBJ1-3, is EADIYQTPRYLVIGTGKKITLECSQTMGHDKMYWYQQDPGMELHLIHYSYGVNSTEKGDLSSESTVSRIRTEHFPLTLESARPSHTSQYLCASRDSLSGNTIYFGEGSWLTVV.

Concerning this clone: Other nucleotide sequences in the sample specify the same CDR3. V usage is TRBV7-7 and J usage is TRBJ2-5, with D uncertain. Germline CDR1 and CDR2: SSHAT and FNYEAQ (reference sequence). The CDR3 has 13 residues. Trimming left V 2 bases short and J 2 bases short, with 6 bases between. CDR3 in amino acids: CASSLLSQETQYF. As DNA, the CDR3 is TGTGCCAGCAGCTTACTTAGTCAAGAGACCCAGTACTTC.

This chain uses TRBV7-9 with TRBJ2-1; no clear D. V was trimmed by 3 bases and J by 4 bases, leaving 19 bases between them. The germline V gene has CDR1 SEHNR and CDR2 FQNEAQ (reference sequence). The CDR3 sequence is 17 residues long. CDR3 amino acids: CASSFSPARAYYNEQFF. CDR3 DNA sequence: TGTGCCAGCAGCTTCTCACCCGCTAGGGCCTATTACAATGAGCAGTTCTTC.

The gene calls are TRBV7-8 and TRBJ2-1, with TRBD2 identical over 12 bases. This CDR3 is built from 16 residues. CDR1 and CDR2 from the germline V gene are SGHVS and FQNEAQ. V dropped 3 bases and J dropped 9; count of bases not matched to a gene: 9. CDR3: CASSLQGSGLAGEQFF. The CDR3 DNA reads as TGTGCCAGCAGCTTGCAGGGGTCGGGACTAGCGGGTGAGCAGTTCTTC.

CDR3 protein: CASSRTDSDYGYTF. CDR3 in DNA: TGCGCCAGCAGCCGCACGGACAGCGACTATGGCTACACCTTC. V usage is TRBV4-1 and J usage is TRBJ1-2; TRBD1 is a possible D gene (6 bases). The germline V and J ends were trimmed by 4 bases and 3 bases, with 12 bases remaining between them. This CDR3 comprises 14 residues. The germline V gene encodes CDR1 MGHRA and CDR2 YSYEKL.

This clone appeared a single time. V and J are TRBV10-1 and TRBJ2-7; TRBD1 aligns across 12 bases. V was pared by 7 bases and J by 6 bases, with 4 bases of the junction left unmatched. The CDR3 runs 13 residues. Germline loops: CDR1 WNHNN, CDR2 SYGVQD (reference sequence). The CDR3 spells CASKGQGASEQYF. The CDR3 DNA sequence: TGCGCCAGCAAGGGACAGGGGGCGTCCGAGCAGTACTTC.

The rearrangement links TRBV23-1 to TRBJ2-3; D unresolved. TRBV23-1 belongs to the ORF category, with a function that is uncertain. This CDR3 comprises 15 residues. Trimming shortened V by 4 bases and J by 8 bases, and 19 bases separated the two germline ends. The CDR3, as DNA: TGCGCCAGCAGTCGTCCAGGCCCTCTCAATGGTACGCAGTATTTT. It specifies CASSRPGPLNGTQYF.

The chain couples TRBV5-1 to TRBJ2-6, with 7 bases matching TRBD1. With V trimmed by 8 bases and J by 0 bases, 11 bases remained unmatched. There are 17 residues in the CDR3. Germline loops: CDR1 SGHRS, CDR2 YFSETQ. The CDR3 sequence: CASRPGQWSSGANVLTF. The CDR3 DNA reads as TGCGCCAGTCGGCCGGGACAGTGGAGCTCTGGGGCCAACGTCCTGACTTTC.

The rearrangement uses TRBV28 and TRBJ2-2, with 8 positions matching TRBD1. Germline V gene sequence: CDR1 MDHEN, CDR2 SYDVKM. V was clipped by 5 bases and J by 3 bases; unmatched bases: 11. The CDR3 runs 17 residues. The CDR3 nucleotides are TGTGCCAGCAGTCCAAACAGGGGGTGGGCGGACACCGGGGAGCTGTTTTTT. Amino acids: CASSPNRGWADTGELFF.

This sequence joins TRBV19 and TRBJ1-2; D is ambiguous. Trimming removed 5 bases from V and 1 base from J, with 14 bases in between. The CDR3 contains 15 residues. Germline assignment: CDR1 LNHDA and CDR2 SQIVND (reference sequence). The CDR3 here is CASSSSRVYNYGYTF. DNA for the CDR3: TGTGCCAGTAGTTCGTCAAGGGTTTATAACTATGGCTACACCTTC.

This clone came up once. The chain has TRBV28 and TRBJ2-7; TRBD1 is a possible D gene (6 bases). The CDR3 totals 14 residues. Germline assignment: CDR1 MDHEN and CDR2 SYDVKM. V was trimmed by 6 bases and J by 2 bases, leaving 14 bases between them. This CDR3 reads CASSPGAGAYEQYF. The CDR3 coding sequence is TGTGCCAGCAGCCCCGGAGCAGGGGCCTACGAGCAGTACTTC. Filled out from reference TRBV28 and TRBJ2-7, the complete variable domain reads DVKVTQSSRYLVKRTGEKVFLECVQDMDHENMFWYRQDPGLGLRLIYFSYDVKMKEKGDIPEGYSVSREKKERFSLILESASTNQTSMYLCASSPGAGAYEQYFGPGTRLTVT.

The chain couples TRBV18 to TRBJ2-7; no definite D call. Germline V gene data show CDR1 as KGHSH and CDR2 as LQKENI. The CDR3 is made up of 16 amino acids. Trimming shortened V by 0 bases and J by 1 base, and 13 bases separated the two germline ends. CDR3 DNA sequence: TGTGCCAGCTCACCACCGAGACCGACGGATTCCTACGAGCAGTACTTC. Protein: CASSPPRPTDSYEQYF.

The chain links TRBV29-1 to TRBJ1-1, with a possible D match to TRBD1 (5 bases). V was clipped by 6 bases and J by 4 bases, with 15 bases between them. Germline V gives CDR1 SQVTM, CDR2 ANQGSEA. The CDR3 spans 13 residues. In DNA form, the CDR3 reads TGCAGCGTCACCCAGGGATTTACCACTGAAGCTTTCTTT. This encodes CSVTQGFTTEAFF.